This T cell receptor (beta chain) was profiled in a study of blood T cell repertoires in COVID-19. Study information: Samples of COVID-19 (acute and convalescent) were obtained from the United States, Italy and Spain.

V gave up 4 bases and J gave up 2 bases, with 19 bases separating them. Germline V gene sequence: CDR1 SGHRS, CDR2 YFSETQ. The CDR3 runs 16 residues. Per the authors' pipeline: Nucleated cell counts were estimated from reference gene primer amplification. The method was immunoSEQ multiplex PCR; TCRdb's version includes in-frame clones alone and lacks a portion of them. For V, J and clone size, that table is used; D and trimming come from the DNA. The data contain 200,000 to 250,000 clones, around 81% of them seen just once; the ten biggest clones take up 13%. Source material: peripheral blood. This TCR was sampled from a human donor in a cohort sampled during active COVID-19. This chain joins TRBV5-1 and TRBJ2-7; D is perhaps TRBD1 (5 bases). CDR3 in DNA: TGCGCCAGCAGCCCCCATCCCACCGACAGAACCTACGAGCAGTACTTC. As protein: CASSPHPTDRTYEQYF.